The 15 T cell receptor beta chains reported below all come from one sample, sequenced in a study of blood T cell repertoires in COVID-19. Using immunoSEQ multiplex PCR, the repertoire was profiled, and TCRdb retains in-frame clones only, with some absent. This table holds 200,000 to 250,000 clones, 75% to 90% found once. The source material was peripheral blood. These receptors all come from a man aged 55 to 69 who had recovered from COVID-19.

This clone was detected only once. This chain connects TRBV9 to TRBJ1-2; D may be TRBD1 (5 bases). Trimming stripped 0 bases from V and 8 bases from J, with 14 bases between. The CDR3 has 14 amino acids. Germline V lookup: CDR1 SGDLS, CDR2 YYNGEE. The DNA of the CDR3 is TGTGCCAGCAGCGTAGATAGGGGACTACAAGGCTACACCTTC. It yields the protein CASSVDRGLQGYTF.

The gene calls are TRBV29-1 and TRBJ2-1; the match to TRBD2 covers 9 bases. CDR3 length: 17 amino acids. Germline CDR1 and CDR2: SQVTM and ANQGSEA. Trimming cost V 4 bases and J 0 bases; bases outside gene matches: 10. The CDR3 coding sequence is TGCAGCGTTGCTCTACTAGCGGGCCGAAGCTCCTACAATGAGCAGTTCTTC. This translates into CSVALLAGRSSYNEQFF.

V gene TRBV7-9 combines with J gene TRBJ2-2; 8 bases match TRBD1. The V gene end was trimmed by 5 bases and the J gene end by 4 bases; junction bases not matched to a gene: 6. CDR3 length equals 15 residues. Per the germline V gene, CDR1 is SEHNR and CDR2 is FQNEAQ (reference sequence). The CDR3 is CASSAQQGVTGELFF. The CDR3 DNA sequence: TGTGCCAGCAGCGCACAACAGGGGGTCACCGGGGAGCTGTTTTTT.

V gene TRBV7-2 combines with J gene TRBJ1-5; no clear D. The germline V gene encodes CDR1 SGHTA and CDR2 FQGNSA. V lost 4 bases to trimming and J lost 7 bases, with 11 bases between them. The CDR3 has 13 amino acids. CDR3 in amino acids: CASSSESAQPQHF. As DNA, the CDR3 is TGTGCCAGCAGCTCGGAAAGCGCCCAGCCCCAGCATTTT.

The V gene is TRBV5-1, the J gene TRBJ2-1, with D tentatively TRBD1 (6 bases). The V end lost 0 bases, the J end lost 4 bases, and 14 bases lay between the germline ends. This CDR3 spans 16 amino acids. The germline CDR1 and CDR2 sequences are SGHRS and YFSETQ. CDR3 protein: CASSLVVGTQYNEQFF. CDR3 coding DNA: TGCGCCAGCAGCTTGGTTGTCGGGACACAGTACAATGAGCAGTTCTTC. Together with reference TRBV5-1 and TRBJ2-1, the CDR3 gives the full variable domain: KAGVTQTPRYLIKTRGQQVTLSCSPISGHRSVSWYQQTPGQGLQFLFEYFSETQRNKGNFPGRFSGRQFSNSRSEMNVSTLELGDSALYLCASSLVVGTQYNEQFFGPGTRLTVL.

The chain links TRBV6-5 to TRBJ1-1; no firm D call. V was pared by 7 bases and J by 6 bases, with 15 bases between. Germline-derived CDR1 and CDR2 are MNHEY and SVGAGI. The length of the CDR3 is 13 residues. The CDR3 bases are TGTGCCAGCACCCCGTCACGGGTCGCTGAAGCTTTCTTT. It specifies CASTPSRVAEAFF.

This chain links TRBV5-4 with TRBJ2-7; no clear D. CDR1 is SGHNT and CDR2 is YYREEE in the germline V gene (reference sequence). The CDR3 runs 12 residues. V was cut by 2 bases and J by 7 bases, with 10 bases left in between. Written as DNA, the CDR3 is TGTGCCAGCAGCTTACAGTCAAAGGAGCAGTACTTC. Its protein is CASSLQSKEQYF. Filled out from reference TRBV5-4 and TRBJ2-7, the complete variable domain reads ETGVTQSPTHLIKTRGQQVTLRCSSQSGHNTVSWYQQALGQGPQFIFQYYREEENGRGNFPPRFSGLQFPNYSSELNVNALELDDSALYLCASSLQSKEQYFGPGTRLTVT.

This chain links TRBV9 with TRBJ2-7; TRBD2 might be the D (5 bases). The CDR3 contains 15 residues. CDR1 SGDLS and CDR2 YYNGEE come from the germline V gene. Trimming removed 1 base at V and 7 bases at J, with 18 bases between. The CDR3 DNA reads TGTGCCAGCAGCGTATTATCCTTATGGACGGGGGAGCAGTACTTC. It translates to CASSVLSLWTGEQYF.

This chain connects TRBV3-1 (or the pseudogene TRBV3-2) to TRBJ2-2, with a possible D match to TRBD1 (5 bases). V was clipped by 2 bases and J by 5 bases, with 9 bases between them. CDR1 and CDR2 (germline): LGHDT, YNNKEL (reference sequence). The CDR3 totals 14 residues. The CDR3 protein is CASSQRTLTGELFF. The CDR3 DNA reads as TGTGCCAGCAGCCAAAGGACACTTACCGGGGAGCTGTTTTTT.

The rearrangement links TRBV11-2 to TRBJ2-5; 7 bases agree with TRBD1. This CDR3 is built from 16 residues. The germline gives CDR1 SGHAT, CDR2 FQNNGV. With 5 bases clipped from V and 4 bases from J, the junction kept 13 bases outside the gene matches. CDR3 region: CASSAGTDIFRETQYF. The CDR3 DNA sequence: TGTGCCAGCAGCGCCGGGACAGATATTTTTCGAGAGACCCAGTACTTC.

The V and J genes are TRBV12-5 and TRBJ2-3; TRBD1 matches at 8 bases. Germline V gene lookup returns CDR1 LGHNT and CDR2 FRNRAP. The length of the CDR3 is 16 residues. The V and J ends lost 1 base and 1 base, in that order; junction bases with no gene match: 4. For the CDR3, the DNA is TGTGCTAGTGGTTTGGGACAGGGGTCTGGCACAGATACGCAGTATTTT. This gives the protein CASGLGQGSGTDTQYF.

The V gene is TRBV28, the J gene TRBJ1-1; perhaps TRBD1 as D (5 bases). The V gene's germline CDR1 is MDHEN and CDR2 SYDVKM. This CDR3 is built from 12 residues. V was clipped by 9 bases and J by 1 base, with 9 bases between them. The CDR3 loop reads CASRQRNTEAFF. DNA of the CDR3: TGTGCCAGTAGACAGAGGAACACTGAAGCTTTCTTT.

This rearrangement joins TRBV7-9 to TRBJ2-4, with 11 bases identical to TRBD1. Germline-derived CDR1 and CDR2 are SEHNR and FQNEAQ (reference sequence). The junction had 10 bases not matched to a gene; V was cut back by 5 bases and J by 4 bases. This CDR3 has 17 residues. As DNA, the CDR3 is TGTGCCAGCAGCCCAACCGCCGGGACAGGGGGAAAAAACATTCAGTACTTC. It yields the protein CASSPTAGTGGKNIQYF.

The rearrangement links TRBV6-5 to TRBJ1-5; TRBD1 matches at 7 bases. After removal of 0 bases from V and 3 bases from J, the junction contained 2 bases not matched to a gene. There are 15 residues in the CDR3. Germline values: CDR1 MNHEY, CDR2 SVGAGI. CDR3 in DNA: TGTGCCAGCAGTTACTCTGGGACAGACAATCAGCCCCAGCATTTT. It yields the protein CASSYSGTDNQPQHF.

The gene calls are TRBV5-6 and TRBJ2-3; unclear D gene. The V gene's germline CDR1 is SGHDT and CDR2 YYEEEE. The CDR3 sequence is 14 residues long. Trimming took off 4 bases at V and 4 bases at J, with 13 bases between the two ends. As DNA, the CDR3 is TGTGCCAGCAGCCCCCGAGTGAGAGCAGATACGCAGTATTTT. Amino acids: CASSPRVRADTQYF.